A selection of T cell receptor beta chains follows, all from one sample in a study of T cells after yellow fever vaccination. Each CDR3 protein is one row after TCRdb ran MiXCR on the 5' RACE reads. The repertoire includes approximately 550,000 distinct CDR3 sequences, approximately 13% of them detected once, and around an eighth sits in the top ten. Sample: PBMCs, taken on the day of the yellow fever booster vaccination. These receptors were obtained from a man between 25 and 39 years old who received the YFV17D yellow fever vaccine. CDR3s include the opening cysteine and the closing phenylalanine or tryptophan.

J gene: TRBJ2-2; V gene: TRBV12-3/TRBV12-4; CDR3 protein: CASSFSAGEETGELFF
J gene: TRBJ2-7; V gene: TRBV20-1; CDR3 protein: CSAGSGSGIQVQYF
J gene: TRBJ2-1; V gene: TRBV5-6; CDR3 protein: CASSIASGRGEQFF
J gene: TRBJ2-2; V gene: TRBV10-3; CDR3 protein: CAISESGGDSRSGELFF
J gene: TRBJ2-3; V gene: TRBV28; CDR3 protein: CASSSGQGAVYTQYF
J gene: TRBJ2-7; V gene: TRBV3-1; CDR3 protein: CASIQVTGGTYEQYF
J gene: TRBJ2-1; V gene: TRBV3-1; CDR3 protein: CASSQGLAGVNEQFF
J gene: TRBJ2-1; V gene: TRBV11-3; CDR3 protein: CASSRGQGADEQFF
J gene: TRBJ2-5; V gene: TRBV5-1; CDR3 protein: CASSATIGETQYF
J gene: TRBJ2-1; V gene: TRBV11-2; CDR3 protein: CASSSGTSGSYEQFF
J gene: TRBJ2-3; V gene: TRBV6-1; CDR3 protein: CASSDPSTDTQYF
J gene: TRBJ1-5; V gene: TRBV27; CDR3 protein: CASSRGQSNQPQHF
J gene: TRBJ2-7; V gene: TRBV20-1; CDR3 protein: CSASHQGFSYEQYF
J gene: TRBJ1-6; V gene: TRBV30; CDR3 protein: CAWSDTTDSSPLHF
J gene: TRBJ2-3; V gene: TRBV7-3; CDR3 protein: CASSPLGLAGIYGDTQYF
J gene: TRBJ2-2; V gene: TRBV18; CDR3 protein: CASSAQGETGELFF
J gene: TRBJ1-2; V gene: TRBV29-1; CDR3 protein: CSVGYNYGYTF
J gene: TRBJ2-2; V gene: TRBV7-2; CDR3 protein: CASSLGGYGSTGELFF
J gene: TRBJ1-3; V gene: TRBV7-2; CDR3 protein: CASSATGEENTIYF
J gene: TRBJ2-1; V gene: TRBV24-1; CDR3 protein: CATSDFGKSSYNEQFF
J gene: TRBJ1-6; V gene: TRBV12-3/TRBV12-4; CDR3 protein: CASSFIGQHNSPLHF
J gene: TRBJ2-2; V gene: TRBV5-1; CDR3 protein: CASSLTGPNTGELFF
J gene: TRBJ2-7; V gene: TRBV24-1; CDR3 protein: CATSTGQGWGEQYF
J gene: TRBJ2-1; V gene: TRBV11-2; CDR3 protein: CASSSQRSSGRSYNEQFF
J gene: TRBJ1-3; V gene: TRBV18; CDR3 protein: CASSPPVGSSGNTIYF
J gene: TRBJ2-6; V gene: TRBV7-2; CDR3 protein: CASSHGTHGANVLTF
J gene: TRBJ1-2; V gene: TRBV10-3; CDR3 protein: CAISGDRVPLYGYTF
J gene: TRBJ2-1; V gene: TRBV6-5; CDR3 protein: CASAGPPANEQFF
J gene: TRBJ1-2; V gene: TRBV5-6; CDR3 protein: CASSLANGDGYTF
J gene: TRBJ2-1; V gene: TRBV29-1; CDR3 protein: CSVEDVGRALNEQFF
J gene: TRBJ2-1; V gene: TRBV12-3/TRBV12-4; CDR3 protein: CASSLYPGTKGREQFF